This T cell receptor beta chain came from a study of beta chain features in type 1 diabetes. Study-wide results and caveats: Across all four CD4+ subsets, people with type 1 diabetes showed modestly shorter TCRB CDR3s.

Expressed TCRB transcripts were sequenced because the entire RNA isolate underwent reverse transcription. TCRdb's copy holds only in-frame clones and misses some; the assay was immunoSEQ multiplex PCR. Of hundreds of thousands of clones listed, around an eighth are singletons. V was trimmed by 5 bases and J by 8 bases, leaving 19 bases between them. The V gene's germline CDR1 is SGHTA and CDR2 FQGNSA. The CDR3 runs to 16 residues. This clone was seen a few times. The antigen remains unidentified. The chain uses TRBV7-2 and TRBJ1-6; D is undetermined. The receptor comes from a man aged 18 to 30 with type 1 diabetes. The sample consisted of naive CD4+ T cells from blood. The CDR3 here is CASSAHLDPEYSPLHF. CDR3 sequence (DNA): TGTGCCAGCAGCGCCCACCTCGACCCGGAGTATTCACCCCTCCACTTT. Full variable domain (outside the CDR3, taken from reference TRBV7-2 and TRBJ1-6): GAGVSQSPSNKVTEKGKDVELRCDPISGHTALYWYRQSLGQGLEFLIYFQGNSAPDKSGLPSDRFSAERTGGSVSTLTIQRTQQEDSAVYLCASSAHLDPEYSPLHFGNGTRLTVT.